The clone carrying this T cell receptor (beta chain) was seen a few times. The antigen remains unidentified. The PCR was carried out with 60 Vbeta primers and 13 Jbeta primers. The data were produced by immunoSEQ multiplex PCR, yet TCRdb's version contains in-frame clones alone and is incomplete. The sample comprises around 200,000 clones, 84% of which are singletons, and more than 0.95% rests with the top ten. Donors were nominally healthy when sampled, though unrecorded immune exposures were likely. This CDR3 contains 14 residues. Trimming took 3 bases from V and 1 from J; bases not matched to a gene: 3. Germline-derived CDR1 and CDR2 are GTSNPN and SVGIG (reference sequence). These data come from a study of cytomegalovirus exposure and HLA in healthy donors. Notes on the study in general: It was reported that the classifier diagnosed cytomegalovirus status with high specificity and sensitivity in both the original and validation cohorts. In an earlier analysis, about 87% or about 30%: the productive usage of most TCR beta V segments. In a later analysis, an Asian-associated ancestry cluster reportedly showed fewer N-insertions than the approximately 640-donor mean.

The source material was PBMCs. This chain joins TRBV30 and TRBJ1-1; 9 bases fit TRBD1. The source is a girl aged 2-10 years in good health and CMV-seropositive. This chain's CDR3 is CAWRDRGPNTEAFF. The CDR3 DNA follows: TGTGCCTGGAGGGACAGGGGCCCGAACACTGAAGCTTTCTTT.